What follows describes a single T cell receptor (beta chain). Its cognate antigen has yet to be identified. No qualities accompany the bases; no much larger clone lies one base away. The sample is drawn from a study of blood T cell repertoires in COVID-19 (dated by TCRdb to about 2020). At the level of the whole study: Samples covering the acute and convalescent phases of COVID-19 were provided by collaborators in the United States, Italy and Spain. Samples were obtained from the ongoing ImmuneRACE study (first 160 participants) and from roughly 1,300 subjects provided by 6 global collaborators. Sample metadata almost always included a de-identified subject ID, COVID-19 status, age in years and sex. The dataset comprised deeply sampled blood TCRbeta repertoires from subjects exposed to, actively infected with, or recovered from COVID-19. Where HLA class I and class II types were available, the types were taken from metadata supplied by the sample provider, not from assay-based typing. A freely available public database, intended as a resource for researchers studying the immune response to SARS-CoV-2, is where the repertoires were released. The material from the prospective study consisted of cDNA or gDNA derived from T cells, B-cell-depleted T cells, or PBMCs.

CDR1 MNHEY and CDR2 SVGAGI were looked up in the germline V gene. Inclusive of the bounding cysteine and phenylalanine, the CDR3 is 14 residues long. Only the CDR3 DNA is retained, 42 bases long and in frame from the first base. The junction shows trimming of 8 bases on V and 2 bases on J, plus 15 bases between the germline ends. A second Seattle source provided samples from volunteer blood donors who had recovered from COVID-19. Each collaborating institution followed its own protocols to collect whole blood in K2EDTA tubes. For TCRbeta analysis, collaborator samples were shipped as frozen whole blood, as isolated PBMCs, or as DNA extracted from either sample type. Study-wide findings and limitations: The quantity of clinical and demographic metadata differed by source and by participant and was supplied without curation.

TCRbeta CDR3 regions were amplified from genomic DNA by means of the immunoSEQ Assay, a bias-controlled multiplex PCR. Processing in the source paper ran as follows. Within the assay, amplification of reference gene primers was used to estimate how many nucleated cells each sample contained. To quantify the absolute abundance of each unique TCRbeta CDR3 rearrangement, sequence reads were collapsed and filtered. For each sample, productive Simpson clonality was calculated as the square root of Simpson's diversity index across productive rearrangements. The clones in this table, taken by TCRdb from immuneACCESS, are in-frame only. Not every clone is retained; where verified, under half of the shortfall comes from an unresolved V gene, and the cause of the rest is unknown. V and J calls and clone size are as listed in that table; D and trimming were resolved from the DNA. The sample table contains hundreds of thousands of clones; only one count was recorded for roughly 86% of them. Around 2.1% of the sample rests with the top ten.

This receptor was taken from a young woman who had recovered from COVID-19. Material: peripheral blood. Rearrangement joined TRBV6-5 to TRBJ1-1; the D gene lacks a confident call. This receptor carries the CDR3 CASETRGGNTEAFF. In nucleotide form, the sequence is TGTGCCAGCGAAACCCGGGGAGGTAACACTGAAGCTTTCTTT.